The T cell receptor beta chain described here comes from a study of radiation and T cells in renal cell carcinoma. On the study more broadly: Nephrectomy followed 15 Gy stereotactic body radiation by 4 weeks. Findings and limits, study-wide: Pretreatment tumor biopsies were lacking, so baseline clonotypes are unknown.

Described time point: blood 2 weeks post-SBRT. The treatment here: 15 Gy SBRT to primary tumor, nephrectomy 4 weeks later. After SBRT, blood was collected at 2 and 4 weeks, plus baseline. This renal cell carcinoma was of the clear cell type. Comments on this clone: Antigen specificity is unknown.

Method: immunoSEQ multiplex PCR; TCRdb's copy keeps in-frame clones and lacks some. The data contain about 150,000 clones, 80% to 90% of them seen just once; the ten biggest clones take up 10% to 15%. With 0 bases clipped from V and 4 bases from J, the junction kept 5 bases outside the gene matches. The germline CDR1 and CDR2 sequences are MGHRA and YSYEKL. The CDR3 has 15 residues. The rearrangement uses TRBV4-1 and TRBJ1-2, with 7 bases identical to TRBD1. This TCR was recovered from a woman aged 45 to 65 with renal cell carcinoma. This sample comprised blood, obtained from a patient whose treatment included radiotherapy and nephrectomy. The CDR3 spells CASSQELRDSYGYTF. The CDR3 nucleotides are TGCGCCAGCAGCCAAGAGCTCCGGGACAGCTATGGCTACACCTTC.